The clone carrying this T cell receptor (beta chain) was seen a few times. Unique molecular identifiers tagged the TCRbeta library. TCRdb reprocessed the PCR reads via MiXCR and lists one record per CDR3 protein. The top ten clones hold less than 4.5% of a sample with fewer than 400,000 distinct CDR3 sequences, about 20% of them seen once. The data were obtained in a study of T-cell reconstitution after alpha-beta-depleted transplantation in children. V was pared by 0 bases and J by 4 bases, with 13 bases between. Germline CDR1 MNHEY, CDR2 SMNVEV (reference sequence). The CDR3 spans 15 residues. This receptor was identified in a human donor who donated a stem cell graft to a child with acute myeloid leukemia. The input for sequencing was PBMCs from the stem cell graft donor, taken from the stem cell graft. J is TRBJ2-7 and V is TRBV27; no clear D gene. Here the CDR3 DNA reads TGTGCCAGCAGTTTATCAAGCCCTCCGGCGTACGAGCAGTACTTC. Its protein is CASSLSSPPAYEQYF.